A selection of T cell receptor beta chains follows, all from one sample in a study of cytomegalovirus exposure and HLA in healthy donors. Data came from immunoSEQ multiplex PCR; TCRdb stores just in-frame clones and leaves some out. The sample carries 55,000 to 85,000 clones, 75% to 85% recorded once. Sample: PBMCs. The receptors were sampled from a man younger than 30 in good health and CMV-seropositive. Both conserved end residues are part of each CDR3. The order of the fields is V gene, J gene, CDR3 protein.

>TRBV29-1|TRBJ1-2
CSVPDRGGYTF
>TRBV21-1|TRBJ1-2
CASSPPGGVCYGYTF
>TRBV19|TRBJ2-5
CASSKDRKETQYF
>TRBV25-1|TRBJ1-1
CASSRGKNTEAFF
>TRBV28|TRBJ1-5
CASSSREPQHF
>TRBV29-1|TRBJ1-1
CSVETGGTGTEAFF
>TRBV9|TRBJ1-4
CASSVEGTANEKLFF
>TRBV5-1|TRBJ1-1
CASKVSAGDMNTEAFF
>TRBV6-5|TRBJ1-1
CASGIKGAYTEAFF
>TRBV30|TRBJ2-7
CAWTRGLADAYEQYF
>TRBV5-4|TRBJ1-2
CASSPTGSDGYTF